These 15 T cell receptor beta chains originate from one sample sequenced in a study of T cell repertoires in cytomegalovirus infection. Antigen specificity for these receptors is unknown. TCRdb fed the reads into MiXCR, producing one record per CDR3 protein. The sample includes approximately 270,000 distinct CDR3 sequences, under 25% of them seen just once. This specimen consisted of cultured PBMCs, obtained from culture after CMV antigen stimulation. The receptors here all came from a human donor in good health (CMV status not recorded). Some clones in this sample may be carry-over from other donors' samples.

The table lists this clonotype with a few counts. The rearrangement uses TRBV7-9 and TRBJ1-2; 7 nucleotides align to TRBD1. Trimming took 7 bases from V and 1 from J; bases not matched to a gene: 6. Germline V gives CDR1 SEHNR, CDR2 FQNEAQ (reference sequence). The CDR3 length is 14 residues. The CDR3: CASMRTGVNYGYTF. The CDR3 DNA reads TGTGCCAGCATGCGGACAGGAGTTAACTATGGCTACACCTTC.

This clonotype has just a few counts. V usage is TRBV3-1 and J usage is TRBJ1-4; TRBD1 agrees at 7 bases. Germline loops: CDR1 LGHDT, CDR2 YNNKEL (reference sequence). J lost 7 bases, V lost 4 bases, and 9 bases had no gene match. The CDR3 length is 15 residues. CDR3 amino acids: CASSPRTGGTEKLFF. CDR3 coding DNA: TGTGCCAGCAGCCCCCGGACAGGAGGAACTGAAAAACTGTTTTTT. The entire variable domain, with the rest obtained from reference TRBV3-1 and TRBJ1-4, is as follows: DTAVSQTPKYLVTQMGNDKSIKCEQNLGHDTMYWYKQDSKKFLKIMFSYNNKELIINETVPNRFSPKSPDKAHLNLHINSLELGDSAVYFCASSPRTGGTEKLFFGSGTQLSVL.

This clonotype was seen a handful of times. This sequence joins TRBV11-3 and TRBJ1-1; 8 bases map to TRBD1. This CDR3 contains 16 residues. Germline CDR1 is SGHNT and CDR2 is YENEEA. The V segment lost 4 bases and the J segment 3 bases; nucleotides outside the gene matches: 10. CDR3 amino acids: CASSSPPGQGDTEAFF. The CDR3 coding sequence is TGTGCCAGCAGCTCGCCCCCTGGACAGGGAGACACTGAAGCTTTCTTT.

This clonotype was detected a few times. V usage is TRBV6-1 and J usage is TRBJ2-1; possible D gene TRBD1, 6 bases. Germline CDR1 and CDR2: MNHNS and SASEGT. The CDR3 runs to 12 residues. Trimming took off 11 bases at V and 3 bases at J, with 11 bases between the two ends. In DNA form, the CDR3 reads TGTGCCTCAGGGGCCTACTACAATGAGCAGTTCTTC. This sequence encodes CASGAYYNEQFF.

This clonotype was recorded at least ten times. This chain joins TRBV12-3 or TRBV12-4 and TRBJ1-5, with unresolved D. The CDR3 runs to 14 residues. V dropped 0 bases and J dropped 4 bases, with 7 bases sitting between them. The chain's CDR3 is CASSLATGNQPQHF. CDR3 in DNA: TGTGCCAGCAGTTTAGCAACGGGGAATCAGCCCCAGCATTTT.

The genes are TRBV6-2 or TRBV6-3 and TRBJ2-1; 7 bases are a match to TRBD2. Germline V gene lookup returns CDR1 MNHEY and CDR2 SVGEGT. The CDR3 loop spans 14 amino acids. V dropped 8 bases and J dropped 2; count of bases not matched to a gene: 6. The CDR3 reads CASAKAGAYNEQFF. The CDR3 nucleotides read TGTGCCAGCGCAAAGGCGGGGGCCTACAATGAGCAGTTCTTC.

Only a few counts were recorded for this clonotype. The rearrangement uses TRBV5-5 and TRBJ2-5; 9 nucleotides line up with TRBD2. The germline gives CDR1 SGHKS, CDR2 YYEKEE (reference sequence). This CDR3 has 15 residues. Unmatched junction bases numbered 9, after V lost 4 bases and J lost 5 bases. This CDR3 reads CASSRNLAGRETQYF. In DNA, the CDR3 is TGTGCCAGCAGCCGAAATCTAGCGGGGCGGGAGACCCAGTACTTC. Full variable domain (outside the CDR3, taken from reference TRBV5-5 and TRBJ2-5): DAGVTQSPTHLIKTRGQQVTLRCSPISGHKSVSWYQQVLGQGPQFIFQYYEKEERGRGNFPDRFSARQFPNYSSELNVNALLLGDSALYLCASSRNLAGRETQYFGPGTRLLVL.

This clonotype appeared a few times. This chain connects TRBV19 to TRBJ2-3; TRBD1 agrees at 8 bases. V gave up 6 bases and J gave up 5 bases; unmatched junction bases: 10. CDR1 LNHDA and CDR2 SQIVND come from the germline V gene (reference sequence). This CDR3 region has 15 residues. The CDR3: CASRMLGQGRDTQYF. The CDR3 DNA follows: TGTGCCAGTAGGATGCTCGGACAGGGCCGAGATACGCAGTATTTT.

This clonotype was recorded many times. V is TRBV7-3 and J is TRBJ1-1, with 7 bases fitting TRBD1. Losses at the gene ends were 5 bases for V and 1 base for J; bases not matched to a gene: 1. The CDR3 consists of 13 residues. CDR1 and CDR2 (germline): SGHTA, FQGTGA. CDR3 in DNA: TGTGCCAGCAGCCGGGACAGGAACACTGAAGCTTTCTTT. It translates to CASSRDRNTEAFF.

The sample holds many counts of this clonotype. The chain uses TRBV19 and TRBJ1-1; the D is unclear. There are 15 residues in the CDR3. Germline V CDR1 and CDR2: LNHDA, SQIVND (reference sequence). The V gene lost 6 bases and the J gene lost 1 base, with 15 bases spanning the gap. The CDR3 nucleotides read TGTGCCAGTAGCATAAGGGAGCTGGGGAACACTGAAGCTTTCTTT. This gives the protein CASSIRELGNTEAFF.

For the CDR3, the DNA is TGTGCCAGCAGTGAAGGCGCGGGGGGCGGAAACACCATATATTTT. This encodes CASSEGAGGGNTIYF. This chain connects TRBV6-1 to TRBJ1-3; tentatively, D is TRBD1 (6 bases). Per the germline V gene, CDR1 is MNHNS and CDR2 is SASEGT. Deletions cut 1 base from V and 4 bases from J, with 11 bases between. The CDR3 loop spans 15 amino acids.

The sample holds a few counts of this clonotype. The rearrangement links TRBV15 to TRBJ2-3; 9 nucleotides line up with TRBD1. V shed 5 bases and J 3 bases; nucleotides not matched to a gene: 6. This CDR3 contains 15 residues. The germline gives CDR1 LNHNV, CDR2 YYDKDF (reference sequence). This CDR3 is CATSGDRGYTDTQYF. CDR3 DNA: TGTGCCACCAGCGGTGACAGGGGGTATACAGATACGCAGTATTTT.

This clonotype was observed a few times. The chain couples TRBV6-7 to TRBJ2-3; no clear D gene. TRBV6-7 is an ORF for which the function is uncertain. The CDR3 is made up of 15 amino acids. With 6 bases removed from V and 2 bases from J, the gap between germline ends came to 15 bases. CDR3 loop: CASSHFPRPTDTQYF. Written as DNA, the CDR3 is TGTGCCAGCAGCCATTTCCCCCGGCCCACAGATACGCAGTATTTT.

This rearrangement joins TRBV6-2 or TRBV6-3 to TRBJ2-4; D is uncertain. The CDR3 runs to 15 residues. Trimming took off 7 bases at V and 0 bases at J, with 13 bases between the two ends. Germline-derived CDR1 and CDR2 are MNHEY and SVGEGT. CDR3 region: CASTKDVLAKNIQYF. In DNA form, the CDR3 reads TGTGCCAGCACAAAGGACGTCCTAGCCAAAAACATTCAGTACTTC.

The chain combines TRBV2 with TRBJ1-3, with a tentative D call TRBD1 (5 bases). Germline CDR1 reads SNHLY; CDR2 reads FYNNEI. Trimming pared 7 bases from V and 5 bases from J, leaving 24 bases between. The CDR3 is made up of 17 amino acids. CDR3 in amino acids: CASNVPLTGIARNTIYF. DNA of the CDR3: TGTGCCAGCAATGTCCCTTTAACAGGTATCGCAAGAAACACCATATATTTT. Full variable domain (outside the CDR3, taken from reference TRBV2 and TRBJ1-3): EPEVTQTPSHQVTQMGQEVILRCVPISNHLYFYWYRQILGQKVEFLVSFYNNEISEKSEIFDDQFSVERPDGSNFTLKIRSTKLEDSAMYFCASNVPLTGIARNTIYFGEGSWLTVV.